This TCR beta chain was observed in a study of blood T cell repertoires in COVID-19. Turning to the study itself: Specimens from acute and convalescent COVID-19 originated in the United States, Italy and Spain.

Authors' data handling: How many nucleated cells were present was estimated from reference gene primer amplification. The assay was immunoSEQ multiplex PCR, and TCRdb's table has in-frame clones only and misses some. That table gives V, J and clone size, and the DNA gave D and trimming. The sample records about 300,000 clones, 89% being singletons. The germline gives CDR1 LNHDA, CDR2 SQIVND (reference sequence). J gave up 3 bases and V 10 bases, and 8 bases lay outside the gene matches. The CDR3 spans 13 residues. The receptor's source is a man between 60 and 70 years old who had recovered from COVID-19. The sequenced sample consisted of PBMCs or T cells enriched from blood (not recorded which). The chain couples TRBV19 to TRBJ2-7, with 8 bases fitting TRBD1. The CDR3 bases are TGTGCCACCGAAGGACAGGGCAACTACGAGCAGTACTTC. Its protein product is CATEGQGNYEQYF.